Given below is one T cell receptor (beta chain) in context. Its antigen has not been determined. The sample holds no much larger clone one base away, and base qualities are not on file. This entry comes from a study of T cell responses to AZD1222 COVID-19 vaccine (dated by TCRdb to the early 2020s). At the level of the whole study: A total of 230 to 250 trial participants underwent TCR sequencing, of whom approximately 200 had received two doses of AZD1222 and about 25 had received two doses of the MenACWY control vaccine. Trial participants were enrolled by age into 18-55, 56-69 and 70-plus year subgroups, with around 140, 26 and 57 TCR-sequenced participants respectively. Paper-wide results and their limitations: In the small 56-69-year group, the increase in depth fell short of significance, most likely because of low power. Participants were mostly white British, with more females than males. The authors suggested clonal diversity may have been underestimated. Conclusions about previously exposed vaccinees were limited because only a handful of AZD1222 recipients were SARS-CoV-2 seropositive at baseline. After two AZD1222 doses, spike-specific TCR breadth and depth were significantly higher than at day 0 and than in MenACWY recipients. Epitopes outside the regions mutated in the B.1.351 and B.1.1.7 variants were reportedly recognized by nearly half of the unique spike-specific TCRs. CD4 TCRs associated with the vaccine covered the entire spike protein, and the dominant responses were in regions 160-218 and 743-854. No day 14 peak-response samples were available, so repertoires were characterized only after the peak T cell response.

The CDR3 regions of human TCRbeta chains were subjected to immunosequencing. On the study's bioinformatics: TCRs in the repertoires were compared against a reference library of SARS-CoV-2-specific TCRs that had been generated with the MIRA antigen-specificity platform. Breadth meant the fraction of unique TCRs that were SARS-CoV-2-associated, whereas depth meant the fraction of total T cells that were SARS-CoV-2-associated. Using the MIRA data, every spike-specific TCR was mapped to the spike region that the TCR reacted to and assigned to either a CD4 or a CD8 class. Log10-transformed breadth and depth values were compared by one-way ANOVA with Sidak's multiple comparisons tests. TCRdb's version of the immuneACCESS table is confined to in-frame rearrangements and falls short of the full clone set. An unresolved V gene accounts for under half of the shortfall where checked; the remainder is of unknown origin. Clonal size and the V and J genes are those of that table, whereas D and trimming came from the DNA. The sample records around 120,000 clones, just under 95% of which are singletons. The ten largest clones represent roughly 1% of the sample.

Explained via the paper, the time point label denotes: about 28 days (+/-7) after the second vaccine dose. Because spike-specific TCR depth and breadth did not differ between the two schedules, AZD1222 recipients who got a second dose at roughly 4 weeks were pooled with those who got a second dose at roughly 12 weeks. Vaccinee samples came from UK trials COV001 and COV002, including a single-blind randomized controlled phase 2/3 trial of AZD1222 (ChAdOx1 nCoV-19) in healthy adults. For TCRbeta chain sequencing, PBMC samples from trial participants were taken at day 0 and at day 28 after the second dose. This TCR came from an adult who received the AZD1222 COVID-19 vaccine. The sample was peripheral blood, taken 28 days after the second AZD1222 dose.

The nucleotides read TGTGCCACCAGCGCCCGGGGACAGGGGTTTCGGGAGCAGTACTTC. It specifies CATSARGQGFREQYF. The chain is encoded by TRBV15 joined to TRBJ2-7, with 10 central nucleotides matching TRBD1. CDR1 LNHNV and CDR2 YYDKDF are derived from the germline V gene (reference sequence). V and J are trimmed by 5 bases and 7 bases, and the gene matches miss 11 bases of the junction. Reading from cysteine to phenylalanine, the CDR3 counts 15 amino acids. Left in the record is the CDR3 DNA by itself, 45 bases read in frame from the first base.